The 17 T cell receptor beta chains listed next were all sequenced from one sample in a study of blood T cell repertoires in COVID-19. Some clones are missing from TCRdb's copy, which holds only in-frame ones; the method was immunoSEQ multiplex PCR. The data contain more than 120,000 clones, approximately 90% of them singletons. Material: peripheral blood. These receptors all come from a human donor in a cohort sampled during active COVID-19.

This clone was recorded a few times. The chain employs TRBV7-9 and TRBJ1-1; 8 nucleotides agree with TRBD1. The junction had 5 bases not matched to a gene; V was cut back by 5 bases and J by 6 bases. This CDR3 contains 13 residues. Germline CDR1 is SEHNR and CDR2 is FQNEAQ (reference sequence). The CDR3 region is CASSAGTGPEAFF. In DNA form, the CDR3 reads TGTGCCAGCAGCGCAGGGACAGGCCCTGAAGCTTTCTTT.

In DNA, the CDR3 is TGTGCCAGCAGCGTCGGTGATGTGGAGACCCAGTACTTC. Translated, it gives CASSVGDVETQYF. The genes are TRBV9 and TRBJ2-5; no clear D. The CDR3 length is 13 residues. In germline, CDR1 is SGDLS, CDR2 YYNGEE. Trimming removed 2 bases from V and 5 bases from J, with 10 bases in between.

The genes are TRBV7-6 and TRBJ1-4; 9 bases are shared with TRBD1. Germline-derived CDR1 and CDR2 are SGHVS and FNYEAQ. This CDR3 is 15 amino acids long. The V and J ends lost 5 bases and 6 bases, in that order; junction bases with no gene match: 7. Here the CDR3 DNA reads TGTGCCAGCAGCCCCTCAAGGACAGGGGATGAAAAACTGTTTTTT. Its translation is CASSPSRTGDEKLFF.

This clone was seen a handful of times. This sequence joins TRBV2 and TRBJ1-5; no firm D call. The ends were cut back, 4 bases at V and 1 base at J, with 8 bases in the middle. Germline V gives CDR1 SNHLY, CDR2 FYNNEI. This CDR3 comprises 14 residues. This CDR3 is CASSGVQSNQPQHF. CDR3 nucleotides: TGTGCCAGCAGTGGGGTACAGAGCAATCAGCCCCAGCATTTT.

The chain is built from TRBV5-1 and TRBJ2-7; TRBD1 is a possible D gene (6 bases). The CDR3 spans 14 residues. Germline CDR1 and CDR2: SGHRS and YFSETQ. The V end lost 0 bases, the J end lost 5 bases, and 12 bases lay between the germline ends. The DNA for the CDR3 is TGCGCCAGCAGCTTGGTGTATAGGGGGAACGAGCAGTACTTC. Amino acid sequence: CASSLVYRGNEQYF.

J is TRBJ1-5 and V is TRBV19; 9 nucleotides line up with TRBD1. The V gene's germline CDR1 is LNHDA and CDR2 SQIVND (reference sequence). The V segment lost 6 bases and the J segment 7 bases; nucleotides outside the gene matches: 10. CDR3 length equals 15 residues. CDR3 coding DNA: TGTGCCAGTAGGTGGACAGGGGACTATGGCCAGCCCCAGCATTTT. It is translated as CASRWTGDYGQPQHF.

J is TRBJ2-2 and V is TRBV6-2 or TRBV6-3; no clear D gene. CDR1 and CDR2 (germline): MNHEY, SVGEGT. Trimming took off 5 bases at V and 8 bases at J, with 6 bases between the two ends. This CDR3 is 11 amino acids long. CDR3 DNA: TGTGCCAGCAGTCTCTATGGGGAGCTGTTTTTT. It is translated as CASSLYGELFF.

The chain carries TRBV7-2 and TRBJ1-2; maybe TRBD1 (5 bases). CDR1 and CDR2 (germline): SGHTA, FQGNSA. The V and J ends lost 4 bases and 3 bases respectively, with 12 bases between them. The length of the CDR3 is 14 residues. CDR3 sequence: CASSSYRLYYGYTF. CDR3 DNA sequence: TGTGCCAGCAGCTCCTACAGGCTCTACTATGGCTACACCTTC.

CDR3 in amino acids: CASSPGPKTGNYGYTF. In DNA, the CDR3 is TGCGCCAGCAGCCCTGGCCCGAAGACAGGGAACTATGGCTACACCTTC. The V and J genes are TRBV5-1 and TRBJ1-2, with TRBD1 matching 7 bases. The CDR3 covers 16 residues. V shed 4 bases and J 2 bases; nucleotides not matched to a gene: 11. Germline V gene lookup returns CDR1 SGHRS and CDR2 YFSETQ.

The rearrangement uses TRBV14 and TRBJ2-7; TRBD2 is a possible D gene (5 bases). This CDR3 is built from 13 residues. Germline assignment: CDR1 SGHDN and CDR2 FVKESK. Deletions cut 4 bases from V and 3 bases from J, with 10 bases between. CDR3 DNA: TGTGCCAGCAGCCGTACGGGGAGCTACGAGCAGTACTTC. Translated: CASSRTGSYEQYF.

V usage is TRBV5-8 and J usage is TRBJ1-4; TRBD1 aligns across 7 bases. The V and J ends lost 4 bases and 4 bases, in that order; junction bases with no gene match: 7. The CDR3 runs to 15 residues. Germline V lookup: CDR1 SGHTS, CDR2 YDEGEE. The DNA for the CDR3 is TGTGCCAGCAGCCCTGGGGACAGCTTTAATGAAAAACTGTTTTTT. It translates to CASSPGDSFNEKLFF. Full variable domain (remainder filled in from reference TRBV5-8 and TRBJ1-4): EAGVTQSPTHLIKTRGQQATLRCSPISGHTSVYWYQQALGLGLQFLLWYDEGEERNRGNFPPRFSGRQFPNYSSELNVNALELEDSALYLCASSPGDSFNEKLFFGSGTQLSVL.

The V gene is TRBV4-3, the J gene TRBJ2-2; 9 nucleotides match TRBD1. This CDR3 region has 13 residues. Germline V gene lookup returns CDR1 LGHNA and CDR2 YSLEER. The V gene end was trimmed by 4 bases and the J gene end by 13 bases; junction bases not matched to a gene: 7. Written as DNA, the CDR3 is TGCGCCAGCAGCCCTCGGACAGGGGCGCGGCTGTTTTTT. This encodes CASSPRTGARLFF.

J is TRBJ1-2 and V is TRBV9, with TRBD1 as a possible D gene (6 bases). V was pared by 3 bases and J by 5 bases, with 14 bases between. Germline V gives CDR1 SGDLS, CDR2 YYNGEE. The CDR3 is made up of 14 amino acids. CDR3 protein: CASSGIRGAYGYTF. The CDR3 DNA follows: TGTGCCAGCAGCGGCATCAGGGGTGCGTATGGCTACACCTTC.

The chain combines TRBV11-2 with TRBJ2-7; perhaps TRBD1 as D (5 bases). Germline V gene sequence: CDR1 SGHAT, CDR2 FQNNGV. V lost 1 base and J lost 2, with 15 bases in between. This CDR3 spans 16 amino acids. CDR3 nucleotide sequence: TGTGCCAGCAGCTTAGTTCTTGACAGAGGTACCTACGAGCAGTACTTC. Amino acid sequence: CASSLVLDRGTYEQYF.

V usage is TRBV9 and J usage is TRBJ2-1; 9 bases agree with TRBD1. The CDR3 is 16 amino acids. V lost 3 bases to trimming and J lost 4 bases; unmatched junction nucleotides: 8. CDR1 SGDLS and CDR2 YYNGEE come from the germline V gene. The DNA of the CDR3 is TGTGCCAGCAGCGCGTGGGACAGGGAGGGATACAATGAGCAGTTCTTC. As protein: CASSAWDREGYNEQFF.

J is TRBJ2-7 and V is TRBV9, with a weak D call TRBD1 (6 bases). Germline CDR1 reads SGDLS; CDR2 reads YYNGEE. The CDR3 loop spans 14 amino acids. V was clipped by 0 bases and J by 5 bases, with 12 bases between them. For the CDR3, the DNA is TGTGCCAGCAGCGTAGATCAGGGGTCCAACGAGCAGTACTTC. Translated: CASSVDQGSNEQYF. The complete variable domain, with remaining parts taken from reference TRBV9 and TRBJ2-7, reads DSGVTQTPKHLITATGQRVTLRCSPRSGDLSVYWYQQSLDQGLQFLIQYYNGEERAKGNILERFSAQQFPDLHSELNLSSLELGDSALYFCASSVDQGSNEQYFGPGTRLTVT.

This clone has only one observation. The chain uses TRBV6-6 and TRBJ1-2, with unresolved D. The V end was cut by 2 bases, the J end by 2 bases, with 9 bases between. The V gene's germline CDR1 is MNHNY and CDR2 SVGAGI (reference sequence). The CDR3 totals 14 residues. The CDR3 sequence is CASSYSPGNYGYTF. In DNA, the CDR3 is TGTGCCAGCAGTTACAGTCCAGGCAACTATGGCTACACCTTC.